One sample yielded the 12 T cell receptor beta chains listed below, sequenced in a study of PD-1 blockade in classical Hodgkin lymphoma. The time point here: cycle 4 day 1 (C4D1), after 6 weeks of nivolumab. Relapse after autologous stem cell transplantation occurred in every patient, and brentuximab vedotin exposure varied. The CD4+ T cells used were purified from thawed PBMCs through magnetic negative selection. Repertoires were generated with immunoSEQ multiplex PCR, while TCRdb's copy carries only in-frame clones and drops some. This sample has some 22,000 clones, with 65% to 80% found just once. The starting material was CD4+ T cells from blood, obtained before the fourth cycle of nivolumab. These TCRs come from a human donor with classical Hodgkin lymphoma.

The chain employs TRBV4-2 and TRBJ2-7; 8 bases line up with TRBD1. CDR3 length: 15 amino acids. Germline V gene sequence: CDR1 LGHNA, CDR2 YNFKEQ. Unmatched junction bases numbered 9, after V lost 5 bases and J lost 3 bases. In DNA, the CDR3 is TGTGCCAGCAGCTCCTGGGGGACAGGTCGCTACGAGCAGTACTTC. Protein sequence: CASSSWGTGRYEQYF.

The rearrangement joins TRBV6-5 to TRBJ1-1; D perhaps matches TRBD1 (6 bases). Germline lookup yields CDR1 MNHEY and CDR2 SVGAGI. This CDR3 contains 14 residues. Trimming pared 5 bases from V and 1 base from J, leaving 11 bases between. The CDR3 DNA sequence: TGTGCCAGCAGTCCAGACAGGTGGAACACTGAAGCTTTCTTT. It yields the protein CASSPDRWNTEAFF.

The rearrangement joins TRBV11-2 to TRBJ1-6; D is ambiguous. The CDR3 is 15 residues long. The V gene lost 4 bases and the J gene lost 7 bases, with 14 bases spanning the gap. Looked up from germline, CDR1 is SGHAT and CDR2 is FQNNGV. CDR3 bases: TGTGCCAGCAGCTCCCGGACGGATGGCAATTCACCCCTCCACTTT. It yields the protein CASSSRTDGNSPLHF. Looking up the rest from reference TRBV11-2 and TRBJ1-6 gives the full variable domain: EAGVAQSPRYKIIEKRQSVAFWCNPISGHATLYWYQQILGQGPKLLIQFQNNGVVDDSQLPKDRFSAERLKGVDSTLKIQPAKLEDSAVYLCASSSRTDGNSPLHFGNGTRLTVT.

The rearrangement joins TRBV29-1 to TRBJ2-7; D perhaps matches TRBD1 (8 bases). The CDR3 contains 13 residues. The V end lost 7 bases, the J end lost 6 bases, and 19 bases lay between the germline ends. CDR1 and CDR2 from the germline V gene are SQVTM and ANQGSEA. The CDR3 coding sequence is TGCAGCGCAATAACAGGGGGGGAGGGCGAGCAGTACTTC. It specifies CSAITGGEGEQYF.

The chain combines TRBV7-2 with TRBJ1-1, with D perhaps matching TRBD1 (5 bases). V dropped 3 bases and J dropped 8 bases, with 10 bases sitting between them. The CDR3 sequence is 12 residues long. Per the germline V gene, CDR1 is SGHTA and CDR2 is FQGNSA. Here the CDR3 reads CASSFLQEEAFF. The CDR3 DNA reads as TGTGCCAGCAGCTTCTTACAGGAGGAAGCTTTCTTT.

This rearrangement joins TRBV5-6 to TRBJ1-1; 8 bases map to TRBD1. This CDR3 spans 15 amino acids. Germline loops: CDR1 SGHDT, CDR2 YYEEEE. V shed 3 bases, J shed 5 bases, and the junction held 9 bases outside the gene matches. CDR3 nucleotides: TGTGCCAGCAGCTCGAGCCCAGGGGGCTTTACTGAAGCTTTCTTT. This translates into CASSSSPGGFTEAFF.

This rearrangement joins TRBV25-1 to TRBJ2-7; the D is unclear. The CDR3 has 12 amino acids. The germline V gene has CDR1 MGHDK and CDR2 SYGVNS. Between the trimmed V and J ends, which lost 5 bases and 7 bases, there was a span of 12 bases. In DNA form, the CDR3 reads TGTGCCAGCAGTCTGGATTTCTTGGAGCAGTACTTC. Translating it yields CASSLDFLEQYF.

The genes are TRBV5-1 and TRBJ2-3, with TRBD2 matching over 14 bases. This CDR3 is 15 amino acids long. Trimming at V came to 4 bases and at J to 6 bases, leaving 4 bases not matched to a gene. Germline V gene sequence: CDR1 SGHRS, CDR2 YFSETQ. CDR3 in DNA: TGCGCCAGCAGCGGGAGGACTAGCGGGGGGGATACGCAGTATTTT. Protein: CASSGRTSGGDTQYF. The whole variable domain, filled in from reference TRBV5-1 and TRBJ2-3, reads KAGVTQTPRYLIKTRGQQVTLSCSPISGHRSVSWYQQTPGQGLQFLFEYFSETQRNKGNFPGRFSGRQFSNSRSEMNVSTLELGDSALYLCASSGRTSGGDTQYFGPGTRLTVL.

A few counts support this clone. This chain joins TRBV20-1 and TRBJ1-2; no clear D. Germline CDR1 reads DFQATT; CDR2 reads SNEGSKA (reference sequence). CDR3 size: 11 residues. V lost 7 bases, J lost 0 bases, and 6 bases lay in between. The CDR3 sequence is CSVPSNYGYTF. Written as DNA, the CDR3 is TGCAGTGTGCCGTCTAACTATGGCTACACCTTC.

This clone was seen a few times. The chain joins TRBV28 to TRBJ1-4; tentatively, D is TRBD1 (5 bases). This CDR3 is 15 amino acids long. The germline V and J ends were trimmed by 6 bases and 5 bases, with 16 bases remaining between them. Looked up from germline, CDR1 is MDHEN and CDR2 is SYDVKM. CDR3 nucleotides: TGTGCCAGCAGGCCCTTGGGGACGGGGAATGAAAAACTGTTTTTT. Translating gives CASRPLGTGNEKLFF.

Only a few counts were recorded for this clone. The V call is TRBV10-3, the J call TRBJ1-2; D unresolved. The CDR3 extends over 12 amino acids. CDR1 is ENHRY, CDR2 SYGVKD, per germline. V gave up 4 bases and J gave up 1 base, with 4 bases separating them. In DNA form, the CDR3 reads TGTGCCATCAGTGGAATTAACTATGGCTACACCTTC. Translating it yields CAISGINYGYTF.

The chain employs TRBV9 and TRBJ1-1; weak D call: TRBD1 (5 bases). V lost 1 base to trimming and J lost 2 bases, with 9 bases between them. CDR3 length equals 14 residues. Germline V gene data show CDR1 as SGDLS and CDR2 as YYNGEE. This CDR3 reads CASSVQGANTEAFF. In DNA form, the CDR3 reads TGTGCCAGCAGCGTACAGGGAGCCAACACTGAAGCTTTCTTT.